The 17 T cell receptor beta chains below come from one sample, sequenced in a study of T-cell memory formation after mild COVID-19. MiXCR, run by TCRdb on the 5' RACE reads, gives a single entry per CDR3 protein. This sample carries 190,000 or so distinct CDR3 sequences, about a fifth of them seen once, and the ten largest clones take more than 20%. Sequenced: PBMCs or a T cell subset sorted from them (not recorded which). The receptors were sampled from an adult woman who had mild COVID-19 (a few samples of this study predate the infection). Cell type and time point are not known.

The chain links TRBV6-2 or TRBV6-3 to TRBJ2-2; D remains unclear. The CDR3 has 14 amino acids. The germline V and J ends were trimmed by 2 bases and 1 base, with 5 bases remaining between them. Germline CDR1 reads MNHEY; CDR2 reads SVGEGT. As DNA, the CDR3 is TGTGCCAGCAGTTACGGCGTGAACACCGGGGAGCTGTTTTTT. It translates to CASSYGVNTGELFF.

This sequence joins TRBV29-1 and TRBJ2-1; 7 bases line up with TRBD1. CDR3 length: 13 residues. V shed 4 bases, J shed 8 bases, and the junction held 8 bases outside the gene matches. Germline CDR1 and CDR2: SQVTM and ANQGSEA. The CDR3 bases are TGCAGCGTTGTTAGGGGGCTGCGGGATGAGCAGTTCTTC. This codes for CSVVRGLRDEQFF.

This clonotype came up a few times. This chain joins TRBV12-3 or TRBV12-4 and TRBJ2-5, with D unclear. This CDR3 contains 15 residues. V gave up 6 bases and J gave up 5 bases, with 19 bases separating them. CDR3 sequence reads: CASRLGRSARETQYF. The CDR3 coding sequence is TGTGCCAGCAGACTTGGACGCAGCGCACGGGAGACCCAGTACTTC.

This chain joins TRBV9 and TRBJ2-3; 9 bases agree with TRBD1. This CDR3 has 17 amino acids. Germline V lookup: CDR1 SGDLS, CDR2 YYNGEE. The V segment lost 0 bases and the J segment 0 bases; nucleotides outside the gene matches: 5. CDR3 sequence (DNA): TGTGCCAGCAGCGTAGGGACAGGGGAGATGAGCACAGATACGCAGTATTTT. Encoded protein: CASSVGTGEMSTDTQYF.

J is TRBJ1-2 and V is TRBV12-3 or TRBV12-4; D not resolved. V was pared by 3 bases and J by 4 bases, with 9 bases between. The CDR3 sequence is 13 residues long. CDR3 sequence reads: CASSLPGIYGYTF. CDR3 sequence (DNA): TGTGCCAGCAGTTTGCCGGGGATCTATGGCTACACCTTC.

This clonotype was counted only a few times. The chain links TRBV14 to TRBJ2-1; 7 bases align to TRBD2. The CDR3 consists of 13 residues. Trimming took 4 bases from V and 15 from J; bases not matched to a gene: 12. The germline V gene has CDR1 SGHDN and CDR2 FVKESK. For the CDR3, the DNA is TGTGCCAGCAGCCCAAGGACTAGGGTTATAATGTTCTTC. As protein: CASSPRTRVIMFF.

A few counts support this clonotype. The chain is built from TRBV2 and TRBJ2-3; 9 positions agree with TRBD1. The CDR3 is 18 residues long. The germline V gene encodes CDR1 SNHLY and CDR2 FYNNEI. V gave up 7 bases and J gave up 0 bases; unmatched junction bases: 14. CDR3 nucleotides: TGTGCCAGCACTGATGGAGGGACAGGGTTCCGGAGCACAGATACGCAGTATTTT. Protein: CASTDGGTGFRSTDTQYF.

This clonotype has more than one count but fewer than ten. The V gene is TRBV12-3 or TRBV12-4, the J gene TRBJ2-1; no firm D call. Trimming took off 5 bases at V and 7 bases at J, with 12 bases between the two ends. This CDR3 has 13 residues. CDR3: CASSAASGNEQFF. CDR3 DNA: TGTGCCAGCAGTGCCGCTTCGGGTAATGAGCAGTTCTTC.

This clonotype was counted only a few times. The chain uses TRBV5-1 and TRBJ2-7; a weak D match, TRBD2 (6 bases). Per germline, CDR1 SGHRS and CDR2 YFSETQ. The CDR3 is made up of 14 amino acids. Trimming took 0 bases from V and 0 from J, leaving 7 bases between them. Here the CDR3 DNA reads TGCGCCAGCAGCTTGGACGGGGGCTCCTACGAGCAGTACTTC. Translating gives CASSLDGGSYEQYF.

There are many counts of this clonotype. The chain combines TRBV4-1 with TRBJ2-7; no definite D call. CDR3 length: 15 residues. The V end lost 0 bases, the J end lost 2 bases, and 11 bases lay between the germline ends. CDR1 is MGHRA and CDR2 is YSYEKL in the germline V gene. The CDR3 here is CASSQDPGLPYEQYF. The CDR3 coding sequence is TGCGCCAGCAGCCAAGATCCGGGCCTTCCCTACGAGCAGTACTTC.

This clonotype came up a few times. V and J are TRBV3-1 and TRBJ2-7, with 10 bases aligning to TRBD1. V shed 0 bases and J 0 bases; nucleotides not matched to a gene: 2. Germline loops: CDR1 LGHDT, CDR2 YNNKEL (reference sequence). This CDR3 is built from 16 residues. Written as DNA, the CDR3 is TGTGCCAGCAGCCAAGAGACAGGGGGCAGCTCCTACGAGCAGTACTTC. The encoded protein is CASSQETGGSSYEQYF.

This clonotype was observed a few times. This sequence joins TRBV2 and TRBJ1-2; no definite D call. The V gene lost 4 bases and the J gene lost 1 base, with 10 bases spanning the gap. Germline V lookup: CDR1 SNHLY, CDR2 FYNNEI. The CDR3 sequence is 14 residues long. Written as DNA, the CDR3 is TGTGCCAGCAGTGTCCTCGGACTTAACTATGGCTACACCTTC. The encoded protein is CASSVLGLNYGYTF.

In this sample, this clonotype turned up a few times. The gene calls are TRBV14 and TRBJ1-3, with D perhaps TRBD1 (6 bases). CDR1 SGHDN and CDR2 FVKESK come from the germline V gene. V lost 0 bases and J lost 0, with 12 bases in between. This CDR3 is 17 amino acids long. CDR3 residues: CASSQEGTGSSGNTIYF. Here the CDR3 DNA reads TGTGCCAGCAGCCAAGAGGGAACAGGGAGCTCTGGAAACACCATATATTTT.

The chain recombines TRBV20-1 with TRBJ2-1, with no clear D. Trimming pared 4 bases from V and 3 bases from J, leaving 10 bases between. Germline CDR1 is DFQATT and CDR2 is SNEGSKA (reference sequence). The CDR3 sequence is 13 residues long. This CDR3 is CSANRANYNEQFF. CDR3 coding DNA: TGCAGTGCTAACCGCGCGAACTACAATGAGCAGTTCTTC.

There are a few counts of this clonotype. This chain links TRBV10-3 with TRBJ2-7; D ambiguous. V lost 4 bases, J lost 0 bases, and 10 bases lay in between. This CDR3 region has 14 residues. In germline, CDR1 is ENHRY, CDR2 SYGVKD. CDR3 amino acids: CAISVVENSYEQYF. The CDR3 nucleotides read TGTGCCATCAGTGTGGTGGAGAACTCCTACGAGCAGTACTTC.

This chain joins TRBV12-3 or TRBV12-4 and TRBJ2-3; no clear D gene. The CDR3 extends over 17 amino acids. V lost 4 bases and J 5 bases, leaving 22 bases between the germline ends. The CDR3 DNA reads TGTGCCAGCAGTTCTACGTGGTCCTTTGGGGTGGGAGATACGCAGTATTTT. It codes for CASSSTWSFGVGDTQYF.

Only one count was recorded for this clonotype. The V and J genes are TRBV29-1 and TRBJ2-5; 10 nucleotides align to TRBD2. V was clipped by 6 bases and J by 0 bases; unmatched bases: 7. The CDR3 extends over 15 amino acids. Per the germline V gene, CDR1 is SQVTM and CDR2 is ANQGSEA. The CDR3 region is CSVRGLALNQETQYF. CDR3 bases: TGCAGCGTGCGGGGACTAGCGCTGAACCAAGAGACCCAGTACTTC. The whole variable domain, remainder taken from reference TRBV29-1 and TRBJ2-5, is SAVISQKPSRDICQRGTSLTIQCQVDSQVTMMFWYRQQPGQSLTLIATANQGSEATYESGFVIDKFPISRPNLTFSTLTVSNMSPEDSSIYLCSVRGLALNQETQYFGPGTRLLVL.